The 6 T cell receptor beta chains below come from one sample, sequenced in a study of response to subunit inactivated influenza vaccine. MiXCR, run by TCRdb on the RT-PCR reads, gives a single entry per CDR3 protein. The data hold about 180,000 distinct CDR3 sequences, with about a tenth observed a single time. The sample in question was non-naive T cells sorted from PBMCs, obtained on the day of vaccination. Receptor source: a man aged 50-60 years who received an inactivated influenza vaccine.

In its sample, this clonotype was seen a few times. The gene calls are TRBV4-2 and TRBJ2-2, with 10 bases fitting TRBD2. The CDR3 is made up of 16 amino acids. The ends lost 5 bases at V and 2 bases at J; junction bases unmatched: 5. The germline gives CDR1 LGHNA, CDR2 YNFKEQ. CDR3 region: CASSIAGGRNTGELFF. The CDR3 DNA is TGTGCCAGCAGCATAGCGGGAGGCCGCAACACCGGGGAGCTGTTTTTT.

This clonotype appeared many times. This chain links TRBV6-2 or TRBV6-3 with TRBJ2-3, with TRBD2 as a possible D gene (6 bases). The V gene lost 7 bases and the J gene lost 4 bases, with 15 bases spanning the gap. Germline V gene lookup returns CDR1 MNHEY and CDR2 SVGEGT. The CDR3 length is 14 residues. The DNA for the CDR3 is TGTGCCAGCAACGACGGGAGAGTATCAGATACGCAGTATTTT. This sequence encodes CASNDGRVSDTQYF.

This chain connects TRBV6-2 or TRBV6-3 to TRBJ1-5; maybe TRBD1 (6 bases). The CDR3 has 14 residues. The ends were cut back, 6 bases at V and 5 bases at J, with 14 bases in the middle. Looked up from germline, CDR1 is MNHEY and CDR2 is SVGEGT. The CDR3 bases are TGTGCCAGCAGCCAGGGACAAAACGATCAGCCCCAGCATTTT. Protein product: CASSQGQNDQPQHF.

The rearrangement uses TRBV11-3 and TRBJ2-1; D remains ambiguous. Germline-derived CDR1 and CDR2 are SGHNT and YENEEA. This CDR3 has 16 residues. Trimming cost V 1 base and J 0 bases, with 10 bases left between them. The chain's CDR3 is CASSLGGSSSYNEQFF. The CDR3 bases are TGTGCCAGCAGCTTAGGGGGATCATCCTCCTACAATGAGCAGTTCTTC. Looking up the rest from reference TRBV11-3 and TRBJ2-1 gives the full variable domain: EAGVVQSPRYKIIEKKQPVAFWCNPISGHNTLYWYLQNLGQGPELLIRYENEEAVDDSQLPKDRFSAERLKGVDSTLKIQPAELGDSAVYLCASSLGGSSSYNEQFFGPGTRLTVL.

J is TRBJ1-1 and V is TRBV20-1; perhaps TRBD1 as D (5 bases). This CDR3 contains 12 residues. V dropped 5 bases and J dropped 6 bases, with 13 bases sitting between them. Germline V gene lookup returns CDR1 DFQATT and CDR2 SNEGSKA (reference sequence). Written as DNA, the CDR3 is TGCAGTGCTGTCGCGGGGCCCGCTGAAGCTTTCTTT. It is translated as CSAVAGPAEAFF.

The V and J genes are TRBV15 and TRBJ2-1, with 8 bases identical to TRBD2. The germline V gene encodes CDR1 LNHNV and CDR2 YYDKDF (reference sequence). V dropped 4 bases and J dropped 1; count of bases not matched to a gene: 15. CDR3 size: 19 residues. This chain's CDR3 is CATSKPLRGGTGSYNEQFF. The CDR3 DNA reads TGTGCCACCAGCAAACCCCTCCGGGGGGGAACGGGGTCCTACAATGAGCAGTTCTTC.